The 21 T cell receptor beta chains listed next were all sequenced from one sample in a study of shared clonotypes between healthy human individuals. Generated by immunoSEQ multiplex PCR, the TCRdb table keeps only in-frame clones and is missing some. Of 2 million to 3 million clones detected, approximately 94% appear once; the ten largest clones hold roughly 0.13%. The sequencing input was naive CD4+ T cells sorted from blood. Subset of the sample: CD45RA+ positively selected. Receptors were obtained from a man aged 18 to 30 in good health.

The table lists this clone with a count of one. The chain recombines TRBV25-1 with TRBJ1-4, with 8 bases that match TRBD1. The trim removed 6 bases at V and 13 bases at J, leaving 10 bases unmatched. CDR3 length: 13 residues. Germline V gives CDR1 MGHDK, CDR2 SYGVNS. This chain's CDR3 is CASSPWTGQGLFF. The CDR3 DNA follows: TGTGCCAGCAGCCCCTGGACAGGGCAAGGACTGTTTTTT.

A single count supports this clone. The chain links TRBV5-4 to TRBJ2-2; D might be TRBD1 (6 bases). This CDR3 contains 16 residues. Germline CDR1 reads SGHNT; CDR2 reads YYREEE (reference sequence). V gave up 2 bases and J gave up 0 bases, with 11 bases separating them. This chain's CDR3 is CASSLGGRSNTGELFF. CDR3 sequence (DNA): TGTGCCAGCAGCTTAGGGGGACGGTCGAACACCGGGGAGCTGTTTTTT.

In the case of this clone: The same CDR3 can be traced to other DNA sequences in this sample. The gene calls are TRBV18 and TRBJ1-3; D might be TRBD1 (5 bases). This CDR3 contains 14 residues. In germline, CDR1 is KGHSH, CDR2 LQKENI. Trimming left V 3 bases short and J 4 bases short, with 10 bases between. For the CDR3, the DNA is TGTGCCAGCTCACCGGGGGTGGAAGGAAACACCATATATTTT. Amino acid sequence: CASSPGVEGNTIYF.

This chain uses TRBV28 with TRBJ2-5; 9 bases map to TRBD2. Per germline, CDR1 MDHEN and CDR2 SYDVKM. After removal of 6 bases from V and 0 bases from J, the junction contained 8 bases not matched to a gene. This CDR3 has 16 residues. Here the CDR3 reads CASSRPSGMYQETQYF. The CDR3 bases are TGTGCCAGCAGCAGGCCTAGCGGGATGTACCAAGAGACCCAGTACTTC.

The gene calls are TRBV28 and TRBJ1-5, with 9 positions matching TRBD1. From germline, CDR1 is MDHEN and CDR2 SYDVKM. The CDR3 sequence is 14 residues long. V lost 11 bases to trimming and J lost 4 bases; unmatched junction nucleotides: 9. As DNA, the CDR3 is TGTGCCTGCCAGGGACAGGGAATTAATCAGCCCCAGCATTTT. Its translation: CACQGQGINQPQHF.

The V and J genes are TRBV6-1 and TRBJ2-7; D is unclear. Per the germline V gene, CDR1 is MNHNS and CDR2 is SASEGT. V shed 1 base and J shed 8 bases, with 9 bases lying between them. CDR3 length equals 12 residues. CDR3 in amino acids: CASSEVGIQQYF. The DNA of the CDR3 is TGTGCCAGCAGTGAAGTCGGTATCCAGCAGTACTTC.

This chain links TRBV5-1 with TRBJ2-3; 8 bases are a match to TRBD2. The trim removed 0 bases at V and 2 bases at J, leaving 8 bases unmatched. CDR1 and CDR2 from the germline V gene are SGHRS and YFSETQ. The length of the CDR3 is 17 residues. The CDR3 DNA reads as TGCGCCAGCAGCTTGGTCGTAGCGGGGATAACCACAGATACGCAGTATTTT. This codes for CASSLVVAGITTDTQYF.

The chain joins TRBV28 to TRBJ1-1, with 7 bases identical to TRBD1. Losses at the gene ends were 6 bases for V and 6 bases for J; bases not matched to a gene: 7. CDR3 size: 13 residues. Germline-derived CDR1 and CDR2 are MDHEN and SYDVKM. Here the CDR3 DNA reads TGTGCCAGCAGGGGCAGGGGGTCCGCTGAAGCTTTCTTT. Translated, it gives CASRGRGSAEAFF.

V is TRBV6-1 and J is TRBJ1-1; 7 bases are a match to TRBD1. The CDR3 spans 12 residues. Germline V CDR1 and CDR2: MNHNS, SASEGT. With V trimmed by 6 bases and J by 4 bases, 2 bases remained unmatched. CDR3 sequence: CASSPGGTEAFF. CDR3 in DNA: TGTGCCAGCAGCCCAGGGGGCACTGAAGCTTTCTTT.

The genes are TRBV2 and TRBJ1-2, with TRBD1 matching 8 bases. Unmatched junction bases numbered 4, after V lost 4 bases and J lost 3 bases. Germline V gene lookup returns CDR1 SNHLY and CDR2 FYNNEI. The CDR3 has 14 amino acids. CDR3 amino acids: CASSVQGADYGYTF. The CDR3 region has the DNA TGTGCCAGCAGTGTCCAGGGGGCGGACTATGGCTACACCTTC.

The CDR3 DNA reads TGTGCCACCAGCAGGGCCTCGGCGGTGACCTTTAATGGCTACACCTTC. Amino acid sequence: CATSRASAVTFNGYTF. J is TRBJ1-2 and V is TRBV15; D gene uncertain. V was shortened by 3 bases and J by 6 bases, with 20 bases between the two germline ends. The CDR3 loop spans 16 amino acids. Germline CDR1 LNHNV, CDR2 YYDKDF (reference sequence).

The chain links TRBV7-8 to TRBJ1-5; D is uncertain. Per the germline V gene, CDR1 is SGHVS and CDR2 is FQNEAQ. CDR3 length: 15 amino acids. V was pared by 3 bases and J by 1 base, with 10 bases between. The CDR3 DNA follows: TGTGCCAGCAGCTTTTGGGAGGGCAGCAATCAGCCCCAGCATTTT. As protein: CASSFWEGSNQPQHF. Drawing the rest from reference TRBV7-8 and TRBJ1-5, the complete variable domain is GAGVSQSPRYKVAKRGQDVALRCDPISGHVSLFWYQQALGQGPEFLTYFQNEAQLDKSGLPSDRFFAERPEGSVSTLKIQRTQQEDSAVYLCASSFWEGSNQPQHFGDGTRLSIL.

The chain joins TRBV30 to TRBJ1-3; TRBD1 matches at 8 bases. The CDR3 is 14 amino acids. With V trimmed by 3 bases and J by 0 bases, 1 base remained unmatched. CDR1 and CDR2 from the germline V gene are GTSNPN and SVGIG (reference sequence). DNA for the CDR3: TGTGCCTGGAGCAGGGGGCTCTCTGGAAACACCATATATTTT. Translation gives CAWSRGLSGNTIYF.

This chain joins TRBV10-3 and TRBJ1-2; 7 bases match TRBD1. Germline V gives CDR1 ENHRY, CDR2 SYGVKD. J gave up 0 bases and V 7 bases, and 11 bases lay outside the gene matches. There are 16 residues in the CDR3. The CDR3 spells CAINSGQTIANYGYTF. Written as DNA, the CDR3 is TGTGCCATCAACTCGGGACAGACTATCGCTAACTATGGCTACACCTTC.

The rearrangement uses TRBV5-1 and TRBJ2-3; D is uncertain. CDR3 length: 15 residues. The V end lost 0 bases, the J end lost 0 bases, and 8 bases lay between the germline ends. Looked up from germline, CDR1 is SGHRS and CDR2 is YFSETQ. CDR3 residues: CASSLGVSSTDTQYF. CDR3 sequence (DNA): TGCGCCAGCAGCTTGGGAGTATCTAGCACAGATACGCAGTATTTT.

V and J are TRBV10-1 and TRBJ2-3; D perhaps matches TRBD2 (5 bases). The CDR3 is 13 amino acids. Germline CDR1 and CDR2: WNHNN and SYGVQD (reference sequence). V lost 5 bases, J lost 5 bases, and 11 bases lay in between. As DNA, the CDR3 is TGCGCCAGCAGTCCGTCCGGGATAGATACGCAGTATTTT. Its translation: CASSPSGIDTQYF.

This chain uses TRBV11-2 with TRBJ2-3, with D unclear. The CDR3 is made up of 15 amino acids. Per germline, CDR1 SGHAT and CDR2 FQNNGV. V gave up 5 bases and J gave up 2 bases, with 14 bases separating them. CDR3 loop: CASSTPRLVTDTQYF. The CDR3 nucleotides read TGTGCCAGCAGCACACCCCGGTTAGTCACAGATACGCAGTATTTT.

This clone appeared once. The CDR3 DNA sequence: TGTGCCAGCAGCTTCACCAGGTTCACCGGGGAGCTGTTTTTT. Protein: CASSFTRFTGELFF. The chain joins TRBV7-2 to TRBJ2-2; D gene unclear. The CDR3 has 14 amino acids. V dropped 3 bases and J dropped 4 bases, with 9 bases sitting between them. CDR1 is SGHTA, CDR2 FQGNSA, per germline.

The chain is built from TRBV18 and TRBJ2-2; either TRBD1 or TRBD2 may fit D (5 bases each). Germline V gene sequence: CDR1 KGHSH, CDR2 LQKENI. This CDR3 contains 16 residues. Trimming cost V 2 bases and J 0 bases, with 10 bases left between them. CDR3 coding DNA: TGTGCCAGCTCACCATCCCGGGGCGCGAACACCGGGGAGCTGTTTTTT. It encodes CASSPSRGANTGELFF.

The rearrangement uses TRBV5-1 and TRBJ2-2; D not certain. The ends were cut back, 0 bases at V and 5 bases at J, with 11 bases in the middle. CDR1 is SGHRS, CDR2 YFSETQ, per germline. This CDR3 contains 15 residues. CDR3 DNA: TGCGCCAGCAGCTTGGTGGCCGGTTATACCGGGGAGCTGTTTTTT. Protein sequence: CASSLVAGYTGELFF. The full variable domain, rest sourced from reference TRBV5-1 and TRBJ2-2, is KAGVTQTPRYLIKTRGQQVTLSCSPISGHRSVSWYQQTPGQGLQFLFEYFSETQRNKGNFPGRFSGRQFSNSRSEMNVSTLELGDSALYLCASSLVAGYTGELFFGEGSRLTVL.

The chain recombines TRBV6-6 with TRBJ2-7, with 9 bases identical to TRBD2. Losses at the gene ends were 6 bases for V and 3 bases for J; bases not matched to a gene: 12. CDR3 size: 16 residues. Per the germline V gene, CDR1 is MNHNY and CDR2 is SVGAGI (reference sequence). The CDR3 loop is CASRGGAGGPDYEQYF. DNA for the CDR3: TGTGCCAGCAGGGGAGGGGCGGGAGGGCCGGACTACGAGCAGTACTTC.